This T cell receptor beta chain was recovered during a study of blood T cell repertoires in COVID-19. Whole-study context: Samples of COVID-19 (acute and convalescent) were obtained from the United States, Italy and Spain. T cells, B-cell-depleted T cells, or PBMCs supplied cDNA or gDNA.

Assay: immunoSEQ multiplex PCR; the TCRdb copy retains only in-frame clones and omits some. This table has 70,000 or so clones, approximately 80% appearing once. The CDR3 loop spans 15 amino acids. V was pared by 2 bases and J by 1 base, with 11 bases between. Germline V gene lookup returns CDR1 LGHDT and CDR2 YNNKEL (reference sequence). The TCR comes from an elderly woman with acute or convalescent COVID-19. V and J are TRBV3-1 (or the pseudogene TRBV3-2) and TRBJ2-5; possibly TRBD1 for D (6 bases). Material for sequencing was peripheral blood. CDR3 in DNA: TGTGCCAGCAGCCAACAGGGGCCAGTCCAAGAGACCCAGTACTTC. Translated, it gives CASSQQGPVQETQYF.